The 24 T cell receptor beta chains listed next were all sequenced from one sample in a study of cytomegalovirus exposure and HLA in healthy donors. PCR used 60 Vbeta primers and 13 Jbeta primers. Produced via immunoSEQ multiplex PCR; TCRdb's table is partial and in-frame only. This repertoire shows 190,000 or so clones, 80% found once; its top ten account for about 0.63%. Sequencing used PBMCs. Receptors were obtained from a boy between 5 and 17 years old in good health and CMV-seronegative.

The chain joins TRBV11-3 to TRBJ2-5; 8 bases line up with TRBD1. V lost 1 base and J lost 5; bases outside the gene matches: 6. CDR1 and CDR2 from the germline V gene are SGHNT and YENEEA. The CDR3 extends over 15 amino acids. As DNA, the CDR3 is TGTGCCAGCAGCTTAGTACCAGGGGGCCGGGAGACCCAGTACTTC. This sequence encodes CASSLVPGGRETQYF.

V and J are TRBV6-5 and TRBJ1-2; 7 bases are shared with TRBD1. This CDR3 is built from 15 residues. The V gene's germline CDR1 is MNHEY and CDR2 SVGAGI. The CDR3 nucleotides are TGTTCCACCCGCCCCGGGACAGCCTCTAACTATGGCTACACCTTC. Amino acids: CSTRPGTASNYGYTF.

V gene TRBV19 combines with J gene TRBJ2-1, with TRBD2 identical over 11 bases. The CDR3 has 16 amino acids. Germline-derived CDR1 and CDR2 are LNHDA and SQIVND (reference sequence). J lost 5 bases, V lost 5 bases, and 8 bases had no gene match. The CDR3 nucleotides are TGTGCCAGTAGTCCTACCTTACTAGCGGGAGACAATGAGCAGTTCTTC. Amino acids: CASSPTLLAGDNEQFF. Together with reference TRBV19 and TRBJ2-1, the CDR3 gives the full variable domain: DGGITQSPKYLFRKEGQNVTLSCEQNLNHDAMYWYRQDPGQGLRLIYYSQIVNDFQKGDIAEGYSVSREKKESFPLTVTSAQKNPTAFYLCASSPTLLAGDNEQFFGPGTRLTVL.

The chain combines TRBV6-4 with TRBJ2-3; 13 bases are a match to TRBD2. V lost 6 bases and J lost 3; bases outside the gene matches: 6. CDR1 and CDR2 from the germline V gene are MRHNA and SNTAGT. This CDR3 has 16 residues. The CDR3 here is CASSRTSGGGTDTQYF. CDR3 sequence (DNA): TGTGCCAGCAGCCGGACTAGCGGGGGTGGAACAGATACGCAGTATTTT.

The V and J genes are TRBV30 and TRBJ1-2, with no clear D. CDR3 length equals 13 residues. Per the germline V gene, CDR1 is GTSNPN and CDR2 is SVGIG (reference sequence). With 8 bases removed from V and 8 bases from J, the gap between germline ends came to 21 bases. The CDR3: CAASAGPGGGYTF. The CDR3 DNA reads TGTGCCGCCTCGGCGGGCCCGGGTGGGGGCTACACCTTC.

The CDR3 DNA sequence: TGTGCCAGCAGCCATCCATTGAGGGACAGCAACACTGAAGCTTTCTTT. Amino acids: CASSHPLRDSNTEAFF. The rearrangement uses TRBV9 and TRBJ1-1; 7 nucleotides align to TRBD1. The germline V gene encodes CDR1 SGDLS and CDR2 YYNGEE. CDR3 length: 16 residues. Trimming took 4 bases from V and 2 from J; bases not matched to a gene: 11.

This chain joins TRBV19 and TRBJ2-5; the D is unclear. The CDR3 contains 12 residues. Trimming removed 6 bases at V and 7 bases at J, with 12 bases between. In germline, CDR1 is LNHDA, CDR2 SQIVND (reference sequence). The CDR3 sequence is CASRTQSGTQYF. The CDR3 DNA sequence: TGTGCCAGTAGAACCCAATCGGGGACCCAGTACTTC. Based on the CDR3 plus reference TRBV19 and TRBJ2-5, the full variable domain is DGGITQSPKYLFRKEGQNVTLSCEQNLNHDAMYWYRQDPGQGLRLIYYSQIVNDFQKGDIAEGYSVSREKKESFPLTVTSAQKNPTAFYLCASRTQSGTQYFGPGTRLLVL.

The DNA for the CDR3 is TGTGCCAGCAGCTTGCTCGGGGCTGAAGCTTTCTTT. This encodes CASSLLGAEAFF. The rearrangement joins TRBV5-4 to TRBJ1-1; no clear D gene. Germline CDR1 reads SGHNT; CDR2 reads YYREEE (reference sequence). V lost 1 base to trimming and J lost 6 bases, with 7 bases between them. The CDR3 spans 12 residues.

The rearrangement joins TRBV30 to TRBJ2-7; D may be TRBD2 (5 bases). The CDR3 has 14 residues. V lost 3 bases and J 2 bases, leaving 14 bases between the germline ends. CDR1 is GTSNPN, CDR2 SVGIG, per germline (reference sequence). CDR3 sequence (DNA): TGTGCCTGGAGCGTTACCGGGGTACCCTACGAGCAGTACTTC. Amino acids: CAWSVTGVPYEQYF.

The chain uses TRBV6-6 and TRBJ1-3; 7 bases are a match to TRBD1. Per germline, CDR1 MNHNY and CDR2 SVGAGI (reference sequence). The CDR3 has 15 amino acids. With V trimmed by 6 bases and J by 1 base, 6 bases remained unmatched. Written as DNA, the CDR3 is TGTGCCAGCAGCCCCGACAGGGTGTCTGGAAACACCATATATTTT. Its translation: CASSPDRVSGNTIYF.

This chain connects TRBV9 to TRBJ1-1; 9 positions agree with TRBD1. The CDR3 is made up of 15 amino acids. V lost 3 bases to trimming and J lost 3 bases; unmatched junction nucleotides: 6. From germline, CDR1 is SGDLS and CDR2 YYNGEE. CDR3 DNA sequence: TGTGCCAGCAGCGAGGGGACAGGGACTGACACTGAAGCTTTCTTT. Translation: CASSEGTGTDTEAFF.

The chain joins TRBV19 to TRBJ1-5; D remains unclear. The length of the CDR3 is 13 residues. CDR1 and CDR2 (germline): LNHDA, SQIVND (reference sequence). Trimming removed 4 bases at V and 3 bases at J, with 7 bases between. The DNA for the CDR3 is TGTGCCAGTAGTACCTCCTTCAATCAGCCCCAGCATTTT. Encoded protein: CASSTSFNQPQHF.

This clone came up once. The chain is built from TRBV12-5 and TRBJ1-1; D ambiguous. The length of the CDR3 is 16 residues. The germline V and J ends were trimmed by 2 bases and 0 bases, with 13 bases remaining between them. Germline loops: CDR1 LGHNT, CDR2 FRNRAP. The CDR3 spells CASGLSVQKMNTEAFF. The CDR3 region has the DNA TGTGCTAGTGGTTTGTCAGTTCAGAAGATGAACACTGAAGCTTTCTTT.

This clone occurred a few times. This rearrangement joins TRBV7-3 to TRBJ2-1; 11 nucleotides line up with TRBD2. The germline V gene encodes CDR1 SGHTA and CDR2 FQGTGA. The CDR3 consists of 15 residues. The V gene end was trimmed by 5 bases and the J gene end by 4 bases; junction bases not matched to a gene: 4. The CDR3 sequence: CASSLRLAGYNEQFF. The CDR3 DNA sequence: TGTGCCAGCAGCCTAAGACTAGCGGGGTACAATGAGCAGTTCTTC.

The rearrangement joins TRBV18 to TRBJ1-2; 8 nucleotides agree with TRBD1. CDR1 is KGHSH and CDR2 is LQKENI in the germline V gene. This CDR3 region has 15 residues. V shed 4 bases and J 5 bases; nucleotides not matched to a gene: 9. In DNA, the CDR3 is TGTGCCAGCTCACGCGACAGGGGCGAAGGATATGGCTACACCTTC. Amino acids: CASSRDRGEGYGYTF.

Details on this clone: The junction and the germline gene differ at one end; a read error may be behind it. This chain joins TRBV7-9 and TRBJ1-1; 10 bases line up with TRBD1. The length of the CDR3 is 16 residues. Germline V gene lookup returns CDR1 SEHNR and CDR2 FQNEAQ (reference sequence). CDR3 in amino acids: CSSSARQGAANTEAFF. DNA of the CDR3: TGTTCCAGCAGCGCGCGACAGGGGGCGGCGAACACTGAAGCTTTCTTT.

The chain recombines TRBV30 with TRBJ1-5; 7 nucleotides agree with TRBD1. Germline lookup yields CDR1 GTSNPN and CDR2 SVGIG (reference sequence). This CDR3 contains 14 residues. V shed 5 bases and J 2 bases; nucleotides not matched to a gene: 6. CDR3 DNA: TGTGCCTGGGGCAGGGGGTTGGGCAATCAGCCCCAGCATTTT. As protein: CAWGRGLGNQPQHF.

The genes are TRBV9 and TRBJ2-7; D might be TRBD1 (7 bases). V was cut by 4 bases and J by 5 bases, with 16 bases left in between. The germline gives CDR1 SGDLS, CDR2 YYNGEE. There are 14 residues in the CDR3. As DNA, the CDR3 is TGTGCCAGCAGCCAAGTTCCAGGGGGGAACGAGCAGTACTTC. Translating gives CASSQVPGGNEQYF.

This chain uses TRBV30 with TRBJ2-4, with D tentatively TRBD1 (6 bases). V was trimmed by 5 bases and J by 2 bases, leaving 13 bases between them. The germline CDR1 and CDR2 sequences are GTSNPN and SVGIG (reference sequence). The CDR3 contains 14 residues. CDR3 region: CAWSTGPTKNIQYF. The DNA for the CDR3 is TGTGCCTGGTCAACAGGGCCGACCAAAAACATTCAGTACTTC.

This clone appeared a single time. The chain is built from TRBV30 and TRBJ1-1; TRBD1 agrees at 7 bases. In germline, CDR1 is GTSNPN, CDR2 SVGIG (reference sequence). The junction had 2 bases not matched to a gene; V was cut back by 3 bases and J by 1 base. The CDR3 is 13 amino acids. This CDR3 is CAWSRQGNTEAFF. The DNA for the CDR3 is TGTGCCTGGAGCCGACAGGGGAACACTGAAGCTTTCTTT. Together with reference TRBV30 and TRBJ1-1, the CDR3 gives the full variable domain: SQTIHQWPATLVQPVGSPLSLECTVEGTSNPNLYWYRQAAGRGLQLLFYSVGIGQISSEVPQNLSASRPQDRQFILSSKKLLLSDSGFYLCAWSRQGNTEAFFGQGTRLTVV.

The chain carries TRBV10-1 and TRBJ1-5, with no clear D. Germline-derived CDR1 and CDR2 are WNHNN and SYGVQD (reference sequence). The CDR3 length is 15 residues. V lost 9 bases, J lost 0 bases, and 15 bases lay in between. The DNA of the CDR3 is TGCGCCAGTAAGGTTCACAGTTATAGCAATCAGCCCCAGCATTTT. It translates to CASKVHSYSNQPQHF.

This clone was detected only once. The chain uses TRBV19 and TRBJ2-7; a possible D gene is TRBD1 (6 bases). Deletions cut 4 bases from V and 1 base from J, with 8 bases between. The CDR3 is 13 residues long. The germline CDR1 and CDR2 sequences are LNHDA and SQIVND (reference sequence). The chain's CDR3 is CASSTGQSYEQYF. CDR3 DNA sequence: TGTGCCAGTAGTACCGGACAGTCCTACGAGCAGTACTTC. The whole variable domain, remainder taken from reference TRBV19 and TRBJ2-7, is DGGITQSPKYLFRKEGQNVTLSCEQNLNHDAMYWYRQDPGQGLRLIYYSQIVNDFQKGDIAEGYSVSREKKESFPLTVTSAQKNPTAFYLCASSTGQSYEQYFGPGTRLTVT.

The gene calls are TRBV6-1 and TRBJ1-2; no clear D gene. The germline gives CDR1 MNHNS, CDR2 SASEGT. This CDR3 is 12 amino acids long. The V end was cut by 2 bases, the J end by 3 bases, with 4 bases between. CDR3 sequence reads: CASSESDYGYTF. The CDR3 DNA sequence: TGTGCCAGCAGTGAAAGCGACTATGGCTACACCTTC.

V and J are TRBV11-1 and TRBJ2-3, with 7 bases that match TRBD2. From germline, CDR1 is SGHAT and CDR2 FQDESV (reference sequence). The CDR3 has 16 residues. V was clipped by 6 bases and J by 4 bases; unmatched bases: 13. The CDR3 loop is CASSPREIAVADTQYF. The CDR3 DNA reads TGTGCCAGCAGTCCGCGGGAGATCGCCGTCGCAGATACGCAGTATTTT.